This TCR beta chain was documented in a study of beta chain features in type 1 diabetes. Germline-derived CDR1 and CDR2 are GTSNPN and SVGIG (reference sequence). The ends were cut back, 2 bases at V and 6 bases at J, with 12 bases in the middle. The CDR3 consists of 13 residues. Reverse transcription of all isolated RNA meant that expressed TCRB transcripts were sequenced. The study sequenced naive, central memory and regulatory T cell samples to an average of roughly 4 million reads. Profiled with immunoSEQ multiplex PCR; TCRdb holds only in-frame clones, not every one. This table has a few hundred thousand clones, 11% appearing once. In its sample, this clone was seen many times.

This sequence was found in a young man in good health. V is TRBV30 and J is TRBJ2-3, with D maybe TRBD1 (6 bases). Sequenced material: central memory CD4+ T cells from blood. CDR3 loop: CAWSYNRADTQYF. CDR3 in DNA: TGTGCCTGGAGTTACAACAGGGCGGATACGCAGTATTTT.